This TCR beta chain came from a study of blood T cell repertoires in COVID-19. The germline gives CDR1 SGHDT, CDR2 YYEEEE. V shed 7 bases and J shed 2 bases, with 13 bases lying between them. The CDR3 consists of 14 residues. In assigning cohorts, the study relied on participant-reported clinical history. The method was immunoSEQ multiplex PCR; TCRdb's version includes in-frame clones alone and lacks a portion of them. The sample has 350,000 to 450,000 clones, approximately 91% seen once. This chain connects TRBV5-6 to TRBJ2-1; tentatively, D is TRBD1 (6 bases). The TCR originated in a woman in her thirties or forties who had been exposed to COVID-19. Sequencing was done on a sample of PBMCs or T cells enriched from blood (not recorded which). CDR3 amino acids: CASWTGTPYNEQFF. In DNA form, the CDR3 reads TGTGCCAGCTGGACCGGGACACCCTACAATGAGCAGTTCTTC.